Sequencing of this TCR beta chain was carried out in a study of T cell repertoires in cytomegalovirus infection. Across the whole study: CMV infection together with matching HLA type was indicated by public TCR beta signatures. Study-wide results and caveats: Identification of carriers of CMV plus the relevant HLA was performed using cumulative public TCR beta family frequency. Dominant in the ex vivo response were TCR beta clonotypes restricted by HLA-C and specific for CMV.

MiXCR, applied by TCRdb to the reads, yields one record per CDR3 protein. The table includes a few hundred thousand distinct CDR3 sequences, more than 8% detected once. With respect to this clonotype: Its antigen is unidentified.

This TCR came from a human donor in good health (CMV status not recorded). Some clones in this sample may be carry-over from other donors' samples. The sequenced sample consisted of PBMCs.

The CDR3 DNA reads as TGTGCCAGCTCACCGGTATCCGGGACAGTGAACACTGAAGCTTTCTTT. It is translated as CASSPVSGTVNTEAFF. The chain is built from TRBV18 and TRBJ1-1; 7 nucleotides agree with TRBD1. The V segment lost 3 bases and the J segment 0 bases; nucleotides outside the gene matches: 7. The CDR3 is 16 amino acids. Germline lookup yields CDR1 KGHSH and CDR2 LQKENI.